This T cell receptor (beta chain) derives from a study of PD-1 blockade in classical Hodgkin lymphoma. V gave up 4 bases and J gave up 2 bases, with 15 bases separating them. The CDR3 has 15 residues. The germline gives CDR1 SGHTS, CDR2 YDEGEE. Time point described: cycle 4 day 1 (C4D1), after less than 7 weeks of nivolumab. Brentuximab vedotin exposure varied, and every patient relapsed after autologous stem cell transplantation. Assay used: immunoSEQ multiplex PCR; TCRdb lists only in-frame clones, some missing. This table holds around 60,000 clones, 87% found once. This specimen consisted of peripheral blood mononuclear cells (PBMCs), obtained before the fourth cycle of nivolumab. The receptor was isolated from a human donor with classical Hodgkin lymphoma. The chain employs TRBV5-8 and TRBJ2-5, with no clear D. This CDR3 is CASSGNRKGQETQYF. Written as DNA, the CDR3 is TGTGCCAGCAGCGGGAACAGAAAAGGACAAGAGACCCAGTACTTC.